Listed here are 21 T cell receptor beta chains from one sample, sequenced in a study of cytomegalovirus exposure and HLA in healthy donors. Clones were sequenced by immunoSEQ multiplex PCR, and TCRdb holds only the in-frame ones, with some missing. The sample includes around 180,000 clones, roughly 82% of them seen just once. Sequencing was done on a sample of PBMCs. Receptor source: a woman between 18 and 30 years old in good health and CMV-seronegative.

CDR3 in amino acids: CASSLDGPYEQYF. In nucleotides, the CDR3 is TGTGCCAGCAGCTTGGACGGTCCCTACGAGCAGTACTTC. V gene TRBV5-6 combines with J gene TRBJ2-7; D is unclear. The germline V gene encodes CDR1 SGHDT and CDR2 YYEEEE. The CDR3 is 13 residues long. Deletions cut 0 bases from V and 2 bases from J, with 6 bases between. Combining the CDR3 with reference TRBV5-6 and TRBJ2-7 gives the whole variable domain DAGVTQSPTHLIKTRGQQVTLRCSPKSGHDTVSWYQQALGQGPQFIFQYYEEEERQRGNFPDRFSGHQFPNYSSELNVNALLLGDSALYLCASSLDGPYEQYFGPGTRLTVT.

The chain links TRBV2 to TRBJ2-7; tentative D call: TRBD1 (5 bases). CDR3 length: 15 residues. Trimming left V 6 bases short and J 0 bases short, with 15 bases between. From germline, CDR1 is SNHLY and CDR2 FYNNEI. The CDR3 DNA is TGTGCCAGCAGAGAAAGACAGATGATCTCCTACGAGCAGTACTTC. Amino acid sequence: CASRERQMISYEQYF. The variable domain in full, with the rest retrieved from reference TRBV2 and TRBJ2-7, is EPEVTQTPSHQVTQMGQEVILRCVPISNHLYFYWYRQILGQKVEFLVSFYNNEISEKSEIFDDQFSVERPDGSNFTLKIRSTKLEDSAMYFCASRERQMISYEQYFGPGTRLTVT.

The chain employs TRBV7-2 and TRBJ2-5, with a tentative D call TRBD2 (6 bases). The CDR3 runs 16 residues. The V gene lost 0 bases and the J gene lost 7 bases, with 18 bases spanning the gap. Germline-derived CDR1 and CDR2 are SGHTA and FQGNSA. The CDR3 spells CASSLAPGTPEGTQYF. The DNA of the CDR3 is TGTGCCAGCAGCTTAGCCCCGGGGACTCCGGAAGGGACCCAGTACTTC. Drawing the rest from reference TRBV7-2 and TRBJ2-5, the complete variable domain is GAGVSQSPSNKVTEKGKDVELRCDPISGHTALYWYRQSLGQGLEFLIYFQGNSAPDKSGLPSDRFSAERTGGSVSTLTIQRTQQEDSAVYLCASSLAPGTPEGTQYFGPGTRLLVL.

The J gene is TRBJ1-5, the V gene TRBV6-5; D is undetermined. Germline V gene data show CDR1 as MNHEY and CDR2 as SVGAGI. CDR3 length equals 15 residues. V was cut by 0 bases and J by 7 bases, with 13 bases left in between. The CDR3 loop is CASSYSAPSGQPQHF. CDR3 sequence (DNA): TGTGCCAGCAGTTACTCGGCCCCCTCGGGGCAGCCCCAGCATTTT.

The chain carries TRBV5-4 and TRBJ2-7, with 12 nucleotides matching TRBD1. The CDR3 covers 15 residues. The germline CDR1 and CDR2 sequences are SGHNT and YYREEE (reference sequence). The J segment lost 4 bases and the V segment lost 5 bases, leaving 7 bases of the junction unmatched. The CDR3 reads CASSWGQGASYEQYF. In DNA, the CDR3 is TGTGCCAGCAGTTGGGGACAGGGGGCGTCGTACGAGCAGTACTTC.

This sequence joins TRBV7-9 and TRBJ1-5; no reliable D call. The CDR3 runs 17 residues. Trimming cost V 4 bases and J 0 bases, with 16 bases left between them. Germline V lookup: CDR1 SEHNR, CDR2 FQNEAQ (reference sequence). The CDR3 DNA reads TGTGCCAGCAGCTCCCCCTCGGAGCCAAGTAGCAATCAGCCCCAGCATTTT. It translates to CASSSPSEPSSNQPQHF.

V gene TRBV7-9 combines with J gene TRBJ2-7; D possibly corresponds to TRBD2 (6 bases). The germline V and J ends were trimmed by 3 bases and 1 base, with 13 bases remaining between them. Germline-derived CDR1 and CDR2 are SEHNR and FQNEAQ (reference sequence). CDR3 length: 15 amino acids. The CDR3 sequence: CASSFRAGISYEQYF. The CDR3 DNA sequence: TGTGCCAGCAGCTTTAGGGCGGGGATTTCCTACGAGCAGTACTTC.

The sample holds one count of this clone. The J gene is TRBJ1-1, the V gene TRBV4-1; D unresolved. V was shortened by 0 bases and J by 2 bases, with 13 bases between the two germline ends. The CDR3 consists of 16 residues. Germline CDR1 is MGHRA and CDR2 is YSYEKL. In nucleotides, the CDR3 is TGCGCCAGCAGCCAAGATCCCGGAGTCCCAAACACTGAAGCTTTCTTT. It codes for CASSQDPGVPNTEAFF.

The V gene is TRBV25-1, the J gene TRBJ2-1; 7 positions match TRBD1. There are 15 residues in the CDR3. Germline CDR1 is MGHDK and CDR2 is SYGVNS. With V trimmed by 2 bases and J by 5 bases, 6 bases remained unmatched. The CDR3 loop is CASSETGVRDNEQFF. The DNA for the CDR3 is TGTGCCAGCAGTGAAACAGGGGTAAGGGACAATGAGCAGTTCTTC.

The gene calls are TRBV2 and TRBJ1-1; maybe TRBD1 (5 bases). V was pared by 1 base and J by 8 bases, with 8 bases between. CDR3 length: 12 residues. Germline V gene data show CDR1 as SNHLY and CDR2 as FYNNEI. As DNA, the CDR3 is TGTGCCAGCAGTGAAGGGGGCAGGGAAGCTTTCTTT. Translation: CASSEGGREAFF.

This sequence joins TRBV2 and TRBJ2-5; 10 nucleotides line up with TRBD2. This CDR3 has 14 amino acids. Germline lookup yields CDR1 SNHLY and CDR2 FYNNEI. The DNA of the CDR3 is TGTGCAGAAGGGGGGCTAGCGGGAGAAGAGACCCAGTACTTC. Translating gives CAEGGLAGEETQYF.

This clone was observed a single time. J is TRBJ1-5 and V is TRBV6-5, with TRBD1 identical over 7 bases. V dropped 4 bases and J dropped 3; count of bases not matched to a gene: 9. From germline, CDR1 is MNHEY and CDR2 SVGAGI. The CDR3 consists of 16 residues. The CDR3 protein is CASSSEMTGYNQPQHF. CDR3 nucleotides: TGTGCCAGCAGTTCAGAGATGACAGGGTACAATCAGCCCCAGCATTTT.

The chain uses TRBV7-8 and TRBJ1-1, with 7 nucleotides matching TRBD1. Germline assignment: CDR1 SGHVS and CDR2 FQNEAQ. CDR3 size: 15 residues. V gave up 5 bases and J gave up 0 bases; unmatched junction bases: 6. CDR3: CASSPRTGLNTEAFF. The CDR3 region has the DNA TGTGCCAGCAGCCCAAGGACAGGCTTGAACACTGAAGCTTTCTTT.

The CDR3 loop is CASSRREGPYEQYF. The CDR3 DNA sequence: TGTGCCAGCAGCAGACGGGAGGGCCCGTACGAGCAGTACTTC. The chain carries TRBV5-4 and TRBJ2-7; 8 nucleotides line up with TRBD2. V lost 4 bases to trimming and J lost 4 bases; unmatched junction nucleotides: 7. Germline-derived CDR1 and CDR2 are SGHNT and YYREEE (reference sequence). The CDR3 extends over 14 amino acids.

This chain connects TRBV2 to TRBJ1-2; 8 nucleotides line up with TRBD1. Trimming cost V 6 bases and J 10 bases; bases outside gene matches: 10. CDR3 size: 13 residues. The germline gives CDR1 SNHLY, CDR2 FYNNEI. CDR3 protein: CASSAGTGAFYTF. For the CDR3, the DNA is TGTGCCAGCAGCGCCGGGACAGGTGCATTCTACACCTTC.

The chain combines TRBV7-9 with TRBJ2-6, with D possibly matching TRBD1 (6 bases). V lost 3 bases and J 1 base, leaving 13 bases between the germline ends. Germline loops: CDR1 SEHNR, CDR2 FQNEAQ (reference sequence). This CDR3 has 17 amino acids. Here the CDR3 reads CASSFLTGLSGANVLTF. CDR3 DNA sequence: TGTGCCAGCAGCTTTCTTACAGGGCTGTCTGGGGCCAACGTCCTGACTTTC.

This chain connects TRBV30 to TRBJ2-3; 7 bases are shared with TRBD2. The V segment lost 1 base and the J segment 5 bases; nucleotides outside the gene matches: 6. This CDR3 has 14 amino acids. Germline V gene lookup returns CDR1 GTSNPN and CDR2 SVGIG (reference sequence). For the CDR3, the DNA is TGTGCCTGGAGTGGGGGGGGTGAGGGAGATACGCAGTATTTT. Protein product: CAWSGGGEGDTQYF.

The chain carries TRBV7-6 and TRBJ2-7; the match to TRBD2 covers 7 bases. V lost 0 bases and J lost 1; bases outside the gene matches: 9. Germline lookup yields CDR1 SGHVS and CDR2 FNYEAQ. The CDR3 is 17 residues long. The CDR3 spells CASSLAGRRRCSYEQYF. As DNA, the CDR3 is TGTGCCAGCAGCTTAGCCGGGAGGCGGCGGTGTTCCTACGAGCAGTACTTC.

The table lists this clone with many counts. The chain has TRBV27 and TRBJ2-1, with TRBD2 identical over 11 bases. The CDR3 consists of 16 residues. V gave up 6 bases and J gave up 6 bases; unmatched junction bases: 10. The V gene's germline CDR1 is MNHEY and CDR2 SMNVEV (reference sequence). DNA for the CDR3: TGTGCCAGCAGCCCATTCGGGCTAGCGGGAGGCAATGAGCAGTTCTTC. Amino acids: CASSPFGLAGGNEQFF.

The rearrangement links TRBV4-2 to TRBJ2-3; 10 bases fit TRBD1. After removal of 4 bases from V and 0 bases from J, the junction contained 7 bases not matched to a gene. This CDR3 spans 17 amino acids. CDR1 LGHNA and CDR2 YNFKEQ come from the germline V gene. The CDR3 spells CASSPQGTGASTDTQYF. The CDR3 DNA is TGTGCCAGCAGCCCCCAAGGGACAGGGGCTAGCACAGATACGCAGTATTTT.

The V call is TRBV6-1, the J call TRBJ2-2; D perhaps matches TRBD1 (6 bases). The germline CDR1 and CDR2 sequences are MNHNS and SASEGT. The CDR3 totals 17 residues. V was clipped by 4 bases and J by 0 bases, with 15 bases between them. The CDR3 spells CASSGFRGGSNTGELFF. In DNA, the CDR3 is TGTGCCAGCAGTGGATTTCGTGGGGGCTCGAACACCGGGGAGCTGTTTTTT.